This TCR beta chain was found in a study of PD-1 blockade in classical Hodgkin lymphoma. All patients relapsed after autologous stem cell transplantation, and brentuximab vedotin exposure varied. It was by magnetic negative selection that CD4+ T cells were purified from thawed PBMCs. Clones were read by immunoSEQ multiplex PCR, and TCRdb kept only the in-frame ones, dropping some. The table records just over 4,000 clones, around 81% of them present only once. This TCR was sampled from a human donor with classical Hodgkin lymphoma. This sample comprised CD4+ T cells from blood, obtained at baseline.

CDR3 sequence (DNA): TGCGCCAGCAGCTTGGTCAACAGGATAGGTTCTGGGGCCAACGTCCTGACTTTC. Translated, it gives CASSLVNRIGSGANVLTF. This sequence joins TRBV5-1 and TRBJ2-6, with D perhaps matching TRBD1 (5 bases). V lost 0 bases, J lost 1 base, and 14 bases lay in between. The CDR3 sequence is 18 residues long. Germline CDR1 is SGHRS and CDR2 is YFSETQ.